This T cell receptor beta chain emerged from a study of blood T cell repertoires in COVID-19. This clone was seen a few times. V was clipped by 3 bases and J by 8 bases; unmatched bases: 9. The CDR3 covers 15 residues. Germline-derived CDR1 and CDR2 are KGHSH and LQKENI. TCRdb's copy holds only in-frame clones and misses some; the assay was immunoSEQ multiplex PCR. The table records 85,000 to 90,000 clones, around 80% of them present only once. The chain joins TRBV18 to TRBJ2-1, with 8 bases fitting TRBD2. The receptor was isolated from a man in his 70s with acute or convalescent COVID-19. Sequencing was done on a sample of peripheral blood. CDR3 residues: CASSPVERGSHEQFF. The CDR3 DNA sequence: TGTGCCAGCTCACCGGTCGAGCGGGGGAGCCATGAGCAGTTCTTC.